This is a list of T cell receptor beta chains from one sample in a study of blood T cell repertoires in COVID-19. Clones were sequenced by immunoSEQ multiplex PCR, and TCRdb holds only the in-frame ones, with some missing. The sample gives about 210,000 clones, 92% of which show up once; roughly 1.2% is in the top ten. The sample was peripheral blood. The receptors were gathered from a man younger than 40 with acute or convalescent COVID-19. CDR3s leave out the opening cysteine and the closing phenylalanine or tryptophan.

J gene	V gene	CDR3 protein
TRBJ2-7	TRBV7-9	ASSPHWSSYEQY
TRBJ2-7	TRBV6-1	ASSDHGTGGLEQY
TRBJ2-7	TRBV6-5	AIVKGTGAYYEQY
TRBJ1-6	TRBV18	ASSLDRVKSPLH
TRBJ1-2	TRBV30	AWSPQGGYGYT
TRBJ1-1	TRBV6-5	ASSSGGQGRGTEAF
TRBJ1-4	TRBV30	AWSATGSTNEKLF
TRBJ2-5	TRBV25-1	ASKGSGGPGETQY
TRBJ2-3	TRBV27	ASSTTSDGTQY
TRBJ1-2	TRBV3-1/TRBV3-2	ASGGQTRDYGYT
TRBJ2-3	TRBV5-1	ASSFYLRGLTDTQY
TRBJ1-2	TRBV6-5	ASRMGAGYGYT
TRBJ1-5	TRBV28	ASSLPIGQHPQH
TRBJ2-1	TRBV9	ASSPRTGGNNEQF
TRBJ2-7	TRBV27	ASSATSGEAYEQY
TRBJ2-1	TRBV28	ASSKTSGGYNEQF
TRBJ1-4	TRBV7-8	ASSFSHQGNEKLF
TRBJ2-1	TRBV7-7	ASSLGLSGMGNEQF
TRBJ2-1	TRBV19	ASSISSGSANEQF
TRBJ2-7	TRBV6-6	ASRSRQVQY
TRBJ1-1	TRBV6-5	ASRVTGRSAF
TRBJ1-4	TRBV5-1	ASSLPGQGDEKLF
TRBJ2-6	TRBV28	ASSLPWGRAGANVLT
TRBJ1-3	TRBV28	ASSLKQGGDTIY
TRBJ2-3	TRBV6-5	ASSGTAGSTDTQY
TRBJ1-2	TRBV10-3	AIRSGTELYGYT
TRBJ2-7	TRBV28	ASSLSTTSYEQY
TRBJ2-7	TRBV30	ASAVTYEQY
TRBJ2-3	TRBV13	ASRRQGIEAQY
TRBJ2-7	TRBV27	ASSVDREKYEQY
TRBJ2-1	TRBV6-4	ASSDSNARSGEQF
TRBJ2-2	TRBV7-9	ASSSNTLAGASNTGELF
TRBJ1-2	TRBV2	APQAANYGYT
TRBJ1-2	TRBV6-5	ASTPSRGNYGYT
TRBJ2-3	TRBV30	AWSPISGGASTQY
TRBJ1-2	TRBV15	ATTKGAILNYGYT
TRBJ1-2	TRBV28	ASTPSTGRGYT
TRBJ2-4	TRBV28	ASSLRGTGGDIQY
TRBJ2-3	TRBV23-1	ASSPDLTQDTQY
TRBJ2-7	TRBV29-1	SVNIRDPAGEYEQY
TRBJ2-7	TRBV28	ASSQPTGAQY